The 23 T cell receptor beta chains listed next were all sequenced from one sample in a study of CXCR3 chemokines and chemotherapy response in bladder cancer. TCRdb used MiXCR to reprocess the PCR reads, holding one entry per CDR3 protein. The sample has nearly 9,000 distinct CDR3 sequences, more than 20% seen once. This sample was obtained from a patient whose treatment included neoadjuvant chemotherapy. These receptor sequences come from a human donor with bladder cancer that did not respond to neoadjuvant chemotherapy.

The chain uses TRBV6-1 and TRBJ1-2; TRBD1 matches at 8 bases. This CDR3 has 13 amino acids. V gave up 8 bases and J gave up 2 bases; unmatched junction bases: 4. CDR1 is MNHNS, CDR2 SASEGT, per germline. CDR3 amino acids: CASGRQGNYGYTF. CDR3 bases: TGTGCCAGCGGGAGACAGGGGAACTATGGCTACACCTTC.

In this sample, this clonotype turned up many times. This chain connects TRBV7-9 to TRBJ1-2; no clear D. The length of the CDR3 is 13 residues. V was trimmed by 4 bases and J by 7 bases, leaving 13 bases between them. Germline V lookup: CDR1 SEHNR, CDR2 FQNEAQ (reference sequence). CDR3 DNA sequence: TGTGCCAGCAGCTCGGACTCCATTAGTGGCTACACCTTC. Protein: CASSSDSISGYTF.

This clonotype occurred many times. The chain is built from TRBV20-1 and TRBJ2-1; the D gene is possibly TRBD2 (6 bases). CDR1 DFQATT and CDR2 SNEGSKA come from the germline V gene (reference sequence). The CDR3 runs 16 residues. V was shortened by 0 bases and J by 4 bases, with 16 bases between the two germline ends. Here the CDR3 reads CSARDIKLEGYNEQFF. CDR3 sequence (DNA): TGCAGTGCTAGAGATATCAAACTGGAGGGATACAATGAGCAGTTCTTC.

This clonotype was observed a single time. This chain joins TRBV19 and TRBJ2-7; the match to TRBD2 covers 10 bases. The J segment lost 1 base and the V segment lost 4 bases, leaving 1 base of the junction unmatched. Looked up from germline, CDR1 is LNHDA and CDR2 is SQIVND (reference sequence). This CDR3 has 14 amino acids. CDR3 region: CASSNSGGSYEQYF. The CDR3 coding sequence is TGTGCCAGTAGTAATAGCGGGGGGTCCTACGAGCAGTACTTC.

About this clonotype itself: This sequence is one base from a far larger clone and is likely a read error. V usage is TRBV6-2 or TRBV6-3 and J usage is TRBJ2-3; D unclear. The J call may be wrong; the DNA end is better matched by TRBJ2-5. The CDR3 totals 14 residues. Germline V gives CDR1 MNHEY, CDR2 SVGEGT. Here the CDR3 reads CASNLDPLIENQYF. The CDR3 nucleotides read TGTGCCAGCAACCTCGACCCCCTCATCGAGAACCAGTACTTC.

This clonotype occurred many times. This chain uses TRBV12-3 or TRBV12-4 with TRBJ2-4; the match to TRBD1 covers 10 bases. CDR3 size: 14 residues. J gave up 6 bases and V 4 bases, and 3 bases lay outside the gene matches. The CDR3 is CASSSGTGVNIQYF. CDR3 nucleotide sequence: TGTGCCAGCAGTTCGGGGACAGGGGTAAACATTCAGTACTTC.

This clonotype was counted between two and nine times. CDR3 region: CASSQDWAGEQYF. In DNA form, the CDR3 reads TGTGCCAGCAGCCAAGATTGGGCTGGCGAGCAGTACTTC. The J gene is TRBJ2-7, the V gene TRBV4-2; D remains unclear. The CDR3 contains 13 residues. Looked up from germline, CDR1 is LGHNA and CDR2 is YNFKEQ. Trimming took off 0 bases at V and 6 bases at J, with 9 bases between the two ends.

This clonotype was seen ten or more times. The chain joins TRBV19 to TRBJ2-7; tentatively, D is TRBD1 (5 bases). Germline CDR1 reads LNHDA; CDR2 reads SQIVND (reference sequence). The CDR3 runs to 13 residues. V was trimmed by 6 bases and J by 5 bases, leaving 14 bases between them. The CDR3 DNA sequence: TGTGCCAGTAGCGCCGGACAAGAAGACGAGCAGTACTTC. The encoded protein is CASSAGQEDEQYF.

To note about this clonotype: It is likely a read error: a sequence one base away is far more abundant. The CDR3 nucleotides read TGTGCCAGCAGGGACGGGACACGACTCTTCCAAGATACGCAGTATTTT. As protein: CASRDGTRLFQDTQYF. The chain joins TRBV6-1 to TRBJ2-3; possible D gene TRBD1, 6 bases. The V end was cut by 6 bases, the J end by 5 bases, with 21 bases between. Germline loops: CDR1 MNHNS, CDR2 SASEGT. The CDR3 is 16 residues long.

This clonotype appeared many times. The CDR3 sequence: CASSLVTGSEQYF. CDR3 coding DNA: TGTGCCAGCAGCTTAGTTACAGGTAGCGAGCAGTACTTC. The V call is TRBV7-2, the J call TRBJ2-7, with a tentative D call TRBD1 (5 bases). The CDR3 length is 13 residues. The germline gives CDR1 SGHTA, CDR2 FQGNSA. V lost 1 base, J lost 6 bases, and 10 bases lay in between.

This clonotype is categorized as medium-sized (0.01 to 0.1%). V usage is TRBV30 and J usage is TRBJ1-2, with TRBD1 as a possible D gene (6 bases). Trimming removed 0 bases at V and 4 bases at J, with 12 bases between. The length of the CDR3 is 14 residues. Looked up from germline, CDR1 is GTSNPN and CDR2 is SVGIG (reference sequence). The CDR3 DNA sequence: TGTGCCTGGAGTGTAGGGCAGGGGATCTATGGCTACACCTTC. The encoded protein is CAWSVGQGIYGYTF.

This clonotype was observed at least ten times. The rearrangement uses TRBV6-2 or TRBV6-3 and TRBJ1-5, with TRBD1 identical over 7 bases. The germline V gene has CDR1 MNHEY and CDR2 SVGEGT. Unmatched junction bases numbered 5, after V lost 6 bases and J lost 3 bases. This CDR3 is 14 amino acids long. CDR3 protein: CASRTGQDNQPQHF. The CDR3 DNA follows: TGTGCCAGCAGAACCGGACAGGACAATCAGCCCCAGCATTTT.

This clonotype is labeled as medium-sized. CDR3 DNA sequence: TGTGCCAGCGTGGGGGGACTAGCGGGGGAGCAGTACTTC. Protein sequence: CASVGGLAGEQYF. The rearrangement links TRBV6-1 to TRBJ2-7; TRBD2 matches at 13 bases. The CDR3 contains 13 residues. The ends lost 8 bases at V and 7 bases at J; junction bases unmatched: 5. CDR1 is MNHNS, CDR2 SASEGT, per germline.

With regard to this clonotype: A read error is likely here: a far larger clone is one base away. The chain has TRBV7-2 and TRBJ2-5; 11 bases align to TRBD1. The end of the DNA is better explained by TRBJ2-7, so the J call may be wrong. Germline CDR1 SGHTA, CDR2 FQGNSA. This CDR3 contains 14 residues. CDR3 protein: CVSSRTGGWYEQYF. CDR3 coding DNA: TGTGTCAGCAGCCGGACAGGGGGCTGGTACGAGCAGTACTTC.

This clonotype was found many times. This chain connects TRBV7-2 to TRBJ1-5; D unclear. Between the trimmed V and J ends, which lost 5 bases and 9 bases, there was a span of 17 bases. CDR3 length: 14 residues. Germline-derived CDR1 and CDR2 are SGHTA and FQGNSA. This chain's CDR3 is CASSPSAGPRPQHF. The CDR3 DNA reads as TGTGCCAGCAGCCCCAGTGCAGGCCCGAGGCCCCAGCATTTT.

This clonotype was found a few times. A read error is the likely source, as a far larger clone sits one nucleotide away. The chain carries TRBV7-2 and TRBJ2-5; 10 nucleotides match TRBD2. V dropped 5 bases and J dropped 11; count of bases not matched to a gene: 14. Germline V lookup: CDR1 SGHTA, CDR2 FQGNSA. The CDR3 totals 15 residues. In DNA form, the CDR3 reads TGTGCCAGCAGCCCAGCGGGGGGGCCCCACAATGAGCAGTACTTC. It encodes CASSPAGGPHNEQYF.

Sample share makes this clonotype medium-sized (0.01 to 0.1%). The chain has TRBV6-1 and TRBJ1-2; 7 bases are a match to TRBD1. Germline loops: CDR1 MNHNS, CDR2 SASEGT. The CDR3 consists of 13 residues. V lost 8 bases to trimming and J lost 4 bases; unmatched junction nucleotides: 7. The CDR3 sequence: CASQSGTVYGYTF. The DNA of the CDR3 is TGTGCCAGCCAATCCGGGACAGTCTATGGCTACACCTTC.

This clonotype is medium-sized by share. The J gene is TRBJ1-5, the V gene TRBV19, with a tentative D call TRBD1 (5 bases). Trimming stripped 6 bases from V and 2 bases from J, with 17 bases between. CDR3 length equals 16 residues. Germline CDR1 and CDR2: LNHDA and SQIVND (reference sequence). As DNA, the CDR3 is TGTGCCAGTAGCCTCGGGGCAGGGTCGGGCAATCAGCCCCAGCATTTT. Encoded protein: CASSLGAGSGNQPQHF.

As to this clonotype: This likely stems from a read error, as it lies one base from a far larger clone. Because it lacks the conserved phenylalanine or tryptophan at the end, this CDR3 is likely a read error. The V gene is TRBV6-2 or TRBV6-3, the J gene TRBJ1-2; D ambiguous. Germline CDR1 and CDR2: MNHEY and SVGEGT. Trimming pared 6 bases from V and 4 bases from J, leaving 12 bases between. CDR3 size: 13 residues. This chain's CDR3 is CASSLGKGYGYTI. The CDR3 DNA reads TGTGCCAGCAGCTTAGGCAAAGGCTATGGCTACACCATC.

This clonotype was seen ten or more times. V and J are TRBV20-1 and TRBJ2-6; possibly TRBD2 for D (6 bases). Looked up from germline, CDR1 is DFQATT and CDR2 is SNEGSKA (reference sequence). The CDR3 spans 16 residues. Trimming took off 3 bases at V and 2 bases at J, with 14 bases between the two ends. The CDR3 here is CSARWAGPAGANVLTF. The CDR3 DNA reads as TGCAGTGCTAGGTGGGCGGGGCCCGCTGGGGCCAACGTCCTGACTTTC.

As for this clonotype: A far larger clone differs by one base, so this is likely a read error. The chain is built from TRBV7-2 and TRBJ2-1, with D perhaps TRBD1 (6 bases). The assigned J gene may be wrong: the sequence end matches TRBJ1-2 better. The germline V gene encodes CDR1 SGHTA and CDR2 FQGNSA. The CDR3 consists of 13 residues. The chain's CDR3 is CASSHRTDYRYTF. CDR3 nucleotide sequence: TGTGCCAGCAGCCATAGGACAGACTATCGCTACACCTTC.

This clonotype has ten or more counts. V and J are TRBV20-1 and TRBJ1-1; TRBD1 agrees at 12 bases. The germline CDR1 and CDR2 sequences are DFQATT and SNEGSKA (reference sequence). V lost 6 bases, J lost 7 bases, and 12 bases stayed unmatched. This CDR3 contains 15 residues. CDR3 residues: CSAEGQGARGIEAFF. CDR3 in DNA: TGCAGTGCGGAGGGACAGGGGGCTCGGGGTATTGAAGCTTTCTTT.

This clonotype was counted at least ten times. V gene TRBV7-2 combines with J gene TRBJ2-7; perhaps TRBD1 as D (5 bases). The CDR3 runs 13 residues. Trimming left V 3 bases short and J 5 bases short, with 11 bases between. Germline-derived CDR1 and CDR2 are SGHTA and FQGNSA. This CDR3 is CASSFSRADEQYF. In DNA form, the CDR3 reads TGTGCCAGCAGCTTTTCCAGGGCCGACGAGCAGTACTTC.